Listed here are 24 T cell receptor beta chains from one sample, sequenced in a study of cytomegalovirus exposure and HLA in healthy donors. The primer mix had 60 Vbeta and 13 Jbeta primers. Data came from immunoSEQ multiplex PCR; TCRdb stores just in-frame clones and leaves some out. The table lists under 150,000 clones, around 78% of them singletons. Source material: PBMCs. These receptors were collected from a woman between 35 and 50 years old in good health and CMV-seropositive.

The V gene is TRBV6-5, the J gene TRBJ2-7; 7 bases align to TRBD1. CDR3 size: 15 residues. The germline V gene encodes CDR1 MNHEY and CDR2 SVGAGI. Unmatched junction bases numbered 14, after V lost 6 bases and J lost 6 bases. The CDR3 DNA is TGTGCCAGCAGCCCAGATCGACAGGGTCGGTTCGAGCAGTACTTC. Translation: CASSPDRQGRFEQYF.

The gene calls are TRBV25-1 and TRBJ2-3, with 9 bases aligning to TRBD2. This CDR3 comprises 16 residues. Trimming removed 2 bases from V and 7 bases from J; junction bases left unmatched: 10. The V gene's germline CDR1 is MGHDK and CDR2 SYGVNS. CDR3 sequence reads: CASSETRASGNYTQYF. DNA for the CDR3: TGTGCCAGCAGTGAAACTAGGGCTAGCGGGAATTATACGCAGTATTTT.

V is TRBV7-8 and J is TRBJ2-5; 7 positions match TRBD2. CDR1 SGHVS and CDR2 FQNEAQ come from the germline V gene. The V gene end was trimmed by 2 bases and the J gene end by 1 base; junction bases not matched to a gene: 7. This CDR3 comprises 16 residues. In DNA, the CDR3 is TGTGCCAGCAGCTTAATCGGACTAGGGATCCAAGAGACCCAGTACTTC. This encodes CASSLIGLGIQETQYF.

The chain carries TRBV28 and TRBJ2-1; D ambiguous. CDR1 is MDHEN and CDR2 is SYDVKM in the germline V gene. Trimming removed 3 bases at V and 10 bases at J, with 10 bases between. This CDR3 spans 12 amino acids. CDR3 nucleotide sequence: TGTGCCAGCAGTTTGCTAAGGCGGGAGCAGTTCTTC. Its translation is CASSLLRREQFF.

This chain's CDR3 is CASSLTRGGYTF. In DNA form, the CDR3 reads TGTGCCAGCAGTTTAACGCGCGGGGGCTACACCTTC. V usage is TRBV28 and J usage is TRBJ1-2; no definite D call. The length of the CDR3 is 12 residues. Germline assignment: CDR1 MDHEN and CDR2 SYDVKM. Trimming removed 2 bases from V and 8 bases from J, with 9 bases in between.

Comment on this clone: A junction end diverges from the germline sequence, so it may reflect a read error. CDR3 nucleotides: TGTGCCAGCAGAGAAGGCCTGAACTCCGGGTCGGTTGAAGCTTTCTTT. As protein: CASREGLNSGSVEAFF. V and J are TRBV2 and TRBJ1-1; D remains ambiguous. Germline V gives CDR1 SNHLY, CDR2 FYNNEI. The CDR3 totals 16 residues.

The V call is TRBV30, the J call TRBJ2-1; D is possibly TRBD2 (6 bases). Trimming shortened V by 4 bases and J by 1 base, and 11 bases separated the two germline ends. This CDR3 has 14 residues. Germline-derived CDR1 and CDR2 are GTSNPN and SVGIG (reference sequence). The CDR3, as DNA: TGTGCCTGGATTAGAGGAGGGTCCTACAATGAGCAGTTCTTC. It encodes CAWIRGGSYNEQFF.

Of note for this clone: A junction end diverges from the germline sequence, so it may reflect a read error. The V gene is TRBV7-9, the J gene TRBJ2-7, with TRBD2 matching over 8 bases. This CDR3 has 12 residues. CDR1 is SEHNR and CDR2 is FQNEAQ in the germline V gene (reference sequence). The CDR3 DNA reads as TGTTCCAGCAGCCGGGGGGGGGACGAGCAGTACTTC. Translation gives CSSSRGGDEQYF.

The J gene is TRBJ2-5, the V gene TRBV6-6, with TRBD1 matching over 11 bases. TRBJ2-7 matches the DNA end more closely, so the J call is doubtful. CDR3 length equals 15 residues. Germline lookup yields CDR1 MNHNY and CDR2 SVGAGI (reference sequence). DNA for the CDR3: TGTGCCAGCAGTCACCCGGGACAGGGGGTCTACGAGCAGTACTTC. Protein: CASSHPGQGVYEQYF.

This clone was found a few times. The V call is TRBV13, the J call TRBJ2-1, with 9 bases lining up with TRBD2. The V gene's germline CDR1 is PRHDT and CDR2 FYEKMQ (reference sequence). J lost 5 bases, V lost 5 bases, and 10 bases had no gene match. There are 16 residues in the CDR3. CDR3 DNA sequence: TGTGCCAGCAGCCCGGCCCGAGGACTAGCGAACAATGAGCAGTTCTTC. Translating gives CASSPARGLANNEQFF.

Concerning this clone itself: Sequence at one end of the junction differs from germline and may be a read error. V is TRBV30 and J is TRBJ2-3; TRBD1 agrees at 11 bases. The germline CDR1 and CDR2 sequences are GTSNPN and SVGIG (reference sequence). This CDR3 is 13 amino acids long. In nucleotides, the CDR3 is TGTGCGTGGACAGGGGGCAGCGCAGATACGCAGTATTTT. Its translation: CAWTGGSADTQYF.

The chain uses TRBV11-2 and TRBJ2-7, with a possible D match to TRBD2 (5 bases). V lost 5 bases and J 1 base, leaving 12 bases between the germline ends. Germline V gives CDR1 SGHAT, CDR2 FQNNGV. The CDR3 has 14 amino acids. DNA for the CDR3: TGTGCCAGCAGCCCCCGGCGGGTATCCTACGAGCAGTACTTC. Encoded protein: CASSPRRVSYEQYF.

The CDR3 reads CASSLPPPRSGRAEEQYF. Written as DNA, the CDR3 is TGTGCCAGCAGCTTACCACCCCCAAGGAGCGGGAGGGCTGAGGAGCAGTACTTC. V usage is TRBV7-9 and J usage is TRBJ2-7, with 10 positions matching TRBD2. CDR1 is SEHNR and CDR2 is FQNEAQ in the germline V gene (reference sequence). V lost 2 bases and J lost 7; bases outside the gene matches: 17. This CDR3 contains 18 residues.

The sample holds one count of this clone. The V call is TRBV7-8, the J call TRBJ2-7; D uncertain. V lost 3 bases, J lost 3 bases, and 3 bases lay in between. This CDR3 contains 11 residues. The germline gives CDR1 SGHVS, CDR2 FQNEAQ. This chain's CDR3 is CASSLSYEQYF. CDR3 coding DNA: TGTGCCAGCAGCTTGAGCTACGAGCAGTACTTC. The full variable domain, with the rest looked up from reference TRBV7-8 and TRBJ2-7, is GAGVSQSPRYKVAKRGQDVALRCDPISGHVSLFWYQQALGQGPEFLTYFQNEAQLDKSGLPSDRFFAERPEGSVSTLKIQRTQQEDSAVYLCASSLSYEQYFGPGTRLTVT.

The gene calls are TRBV11-2 and TRBJ2-7; D gene uncertain. With 0 bases removed from V and 4 bases from J, the gap between germline ends came to 4 bases. The CDR3 has 12 amino acids. The germline V gene has CDR1 SGHAT and CDR2 FQNNGV. CDR3 coding DNA: TGTGCCAGCAGCTTAGATCTTTACGAGCAGTACTTC. Translating it yields CASSLDLYEQYF.

There are a few counts of this clone. The chain is built from TRBV9 and TRBJ1-2, with 8 bases matching TRBD1. Germline V gene sequence: CDR1 SGDLS, CDR2 YYNGEE. The CDR3 is 15 residues long. V shed 3 bases and J 4 bases; nucleotides not matched to a gene: 8. Here the CDR3 reads CASSGTGRGGYGYTF. DNA for the CDR3: TGTGCCAGCAGCGGGACAGGGAGGGGGGGCTATGGCTACACCTTC.

This chain uses TRBV7-2 with TRBJ2-3, with a possible D match to TRBD1 (5 bases). The germline V gene has CDR1 SGHTA and CDR2 FQGNSA. This CDR3 is 14 amino acids long. V was clipped by 1 base and J by 5 bases, with 10 bases between them. The CDR3: CASSLEQGLDTQYF. CDR3 sequence (DNA): TGTGCCAGCAGCTTAGAGCAGGGATTAGATACGCAGTATTTT.

This chain uses TRBV7-6 with TRBJ2-5, with 13 bases fitting TRBD2. With 3 bases clipped from V and 5 bases from J, the junction kept 3 bases outside the gene matches. This CDR3 region has 15 residues. CDR1 is SGHVS, CDR2 FNYEAQ, per germline. The CDR3 is CASSFQTSGRETQYF. The CDR3 nucleotides are TGTGCCAGCAGCTTCCAGACTAGCGGGAGGGAGACCCAGTACTTC.

The V and J genes are TRBV18 and TRBJ2-2; D not resolved. The CDR3 has 12 residues. In germline, CDR1 is KGHSH, CDR2 LQKENI. Trimming pared 3 bases from V and 6 bases from J, leaving 5 bases between. CDR3 in amino acids: CASSPFAGELFF. The DNA of the CDR3 is TGTGCCAGCTCACCTTTCGCCGGGGAGCTGTTTTTT.

The chain carries TRBV28 and TRBJ2-6, with a possible D match to TRBD1 (5 bases). Germline V gene lookup returns CDR1 MDHEN and CDR2 SYDVKM. V lost 5 bases and J lost 1, with 18 bases in between. The CDR3 length is 18 residues. CDR3 sequence (DNA): TGTGCCAGCAGTCCCTCGACAGCACGTGTTTCTGGGGCCAACGTCCTGACTTTC. It is translated as CASSPSTARVSGANVLTF.

This clone turned up a few times. The rearrangement uses TRBV4-1 and TRBJ2-7, with D tentatively TRBD2 (5 bases). The germline V gene has CDR1 MGHRA and CDR2 YSYEKL. CDR3 length: 13 amino acids. The V gene lost 4 bases and the J gene lost 5 bases, with 12 bases spanning the gap. The CDR3, as DNA: TGCGCCAGCAGCCGGCCGGGGATCGACGAGCAGTACTTC. Translated, it gives CASSRPGIDEQYF.

The chain's CDR3 is CASSLFGGGAGTEQYF. The CDR3 DNA follows: TGTGCCAGCAGCTTATTCGGCGGGGGGGCGGGAACCGAGCAGTACTTC. V usage is TRBV7-8 and J usage is TRBJ2-7, with TRBD2 identical over 9 bases. The CDR3 has 16 residues. Trimming took 2 bases from V and 6 from J; bases not matched to a gene: 11. Germline assignment: CDR1 SGHVS and CDR2 FQNEAQ.

This chain joins TRBV30 and TRBJ1-1; D might be TRBD1 (5 bases). Germline CDR1 and CDR2: GTSNPN and SVGIG (reference sequence). V dropped 6 bases and J dropped 2 bases, with 16 bases sitting between them. The CDR3 runs to 14 residues. The CDR3 loop reads CACEVGGVNTEAFF. CDR3 nucleotide sequence: TGTGCCTGTGAAGTCGGGGGGGTTAACACTGAAGCTTTCTTT.

The chain recombines TRBV7-6 with TRBJ2-1; D is possibly TRBD1 (5 bases). Trimming pared 5 bases from V and 3 bases from J, leaving 8 bases between. CDR1 and CDR2 from the germline V gene are SGHVS and FNYEAQ. This CDR3 has 13 amino acids. CDR3 nucleotide sequence: TGTGCCAGCAGCCCAGACAGCTACAATGAGCAGTTCTTC. Amino acid sequence: CASSPDSYNEQFF.